Listed below are T cell receptor beta chains from one sample, sequenced in a study of response to subunit inactivated influenza vaccine. TCRdb re-analysed the RT-PCR reads in MiXCR, keeping a single row per CDR3 protein. The sample holds approximately 480,000 distinct CDR3 sequences, 9.5% to 12% seen once. The sample consisted of PBMCs from blood, taken 40 to 50 days after vaccination. The source is a man over 45 who received an inactivated influenza vaccine. CDR3s include the opening cysteine and the closing phenylalanine or tryptophan. The D gene is left open where the match is weak. A row's size may be missing; if present it is once, few, many or a size class.

J gene,V gene,D gene,clone size,CDR3 protein,CDR3 DNA
TRBJ2-1,TRBV20-1,.,.,CSAVAGSALIYNEQFF,TGCAGTGCTGTCGCTGGTAGCGCACTAATCTACAATGAGCAGTTCTTC
TRBJ2-7,TRBV12-3/TRBV12-4,.,many,CASSSGGEQYF,TGTGCCAGCAGCTCCGGAGGCGAGCAGTACTTC
TRBJ2-3,TRBV27,.,.,CASSPDSLKITDTQYF,TGTGCCAGCAGTCCGGACAGCCTGAAGATCACAGATACGCAGTATTTT
TRBJ2-5,TRBV10-3,.,few,CAISRQVTQETQYF,TGTGCCATCAGCCGACAGGTTACCCAAGAGACCCAGTACTTC
TRBJ1-2,TRBV29-1,.,.,CSAHLEGGYTF,TGCAGCGCCCATTTGGAGGGCGGCTACACCTTC
TRBJ1-1,TRBV6-1,.,many,CASSPGHLNTEAFF,TGTGCCAGCAGCCCGGGACACTTGAACACTGAAGCTTTCTTT
TRBJ2-7,TRBV20-1,TRBD2,many,CSASAGVYEQYF,TGCAGTGCTTCGGCGGGAGTTTACGAGCAGTACTTC
TRBJ2-7,TRBV10-3,.,.,CAISEWGVPETEQYF,TGTGCCATCAGTGAGTGGGGGGTGCCCGAAACCGAGCAGTACTTC
TRBJ2-5,TRBV6-5,.,few,CASSYSNLGQGKETQYF,TGTGCCAGCAGTTACTCGAACTTGGGGCAGGGGAAAGAGACCCAGTACTTC
TRBJ2-2,TRBV12-3/TRBV12-4,.,few,CASSSVGALTGELFF,TGTGCCAGCAGTTCAGTGGGGGCTCTCACCGGGGAGCTGTTTTTT
TRBJ2-1,TRBV20-1,TRBD2,few,CSATRGSSGASYNEQFF,TGCAGTGCTACCCGCGGGTCTAGCGGGGCCTCCTACAATGAGCAGTTCTTC
TRBJ2-5,TRBV18,.,.,CASSNRETQYF,TGTGCCAGCTCAAATAGGGAGACCCAGTACTTC
TRBJ1-1,TRBV20-1,TRBD1,few,CSARDPQGADTEAFF,TGCAGTGCTAGAGATCCCCAGGGGGCGGACACTGAAGCTTTCTTT
TRBJ2-3,TRBV20-1,.,few,CSARTNTDTQYF,TGCAGTGCCCGGACTAACACAGATACGCAGTATTTT
TRBJ1-2,TRBV28,.,few,CASSTPTGAGGYTF,TGTGCCAGCAGCACTCCCACGGGGGCGGGTGGCTACACCTTC
TRBJ2-3,TRBV9,.,.,CASSKTHTDTQYF,TGTGCCAGCTCGAAGACCCACACAGATACGCAGTATTTT
TRBJ2-5,TRBV7-2,.,few,CASSPARGTSLLETQYF,TGTGCCAGCAGCCCCGCCAGGGGAACTAGCCTTTTGGAGACCCAGTACTTC
TRBJ2-1,TRBV6-1,.,.,CASSRTTNEQFF,TGTGCCAGCAGTAGAACAACGAATGAGCAGTTCTTC
TRBJ2-1,TRBV7-2,.,many,CASSLAPGPGSEQFF,TGTGCCAGCAGCTTAGCCCCTGGACCGGGGAGTGAGCAGTTCTTC
TRBJ2-1,TRBV6-1,.,.,CASRTGRRDYNEQFF,TGTGCCAGCAGAACCGGGAGAAGGGACTACAATGAGCAGTTCTTC
TRBJ2-5,TRBV2,TRBD1,few,CASSEQGAQETQYF,TGTGCCAGCAGTGAACAGGGGGCTCAAGAGACCCAGTACTTC
TRBJ2-1,TRBV6-5,.,many,CASSYSYDRYKNEQFF,TGTGCCAGCAGTTACTCATATGACAGGTATAAGAATGAGCAGTTCTTC
TRBJ2-4,TRBV12-3/TRBV12-4,.,.,CASSTSLNIQYF,TGTGCCAGCAGTACCAGCCTGAACATTCAGTACTTC
TRBJ1-3,TRBV7-9,.,few,CASSANTIYF,TGTGCCAGCAGCGCCAACACCATATATTTT
TRBJ2-5,TRBV29-1,TRBD2,few,CSVEGGAGWAETQYF,TGCAGCGTTGAGGGAGGAGCGGGATGGGCAGAGACCCAGTACTTC
TRBJ2-2,TRBV15,.,many,CATSRVGGELFF,TGTGCCACCAGCAGAGTTGGCGGGGAGCTGTTTTTT
TRBJ2-6,TRBV5-1,.,many,CASTPRGSSGANVLTF,TGCGCCAGCACCCCGAGAGGAAGCTCTGGGGCCAACGTCCTGACTTTC
TRBJ2-1,TRBV5-5,.,many,CASSSEGGSALLYNEQFF,TGTGCCAGCAGCTCTGAAGGGGGGTCGGCGCTCCTCTACAATGAGCAGTTCTTC
TRBJ2-7,TRBV29-1,.,few,CSVPGQSYEQYF,TGCAGCGTTCCGGGACAATCCTACGAGCAGTACTTC
TRBJ2-1,TRBV6-2/TRBV6-3,.,once,CASSYVGRGTYNEQFF,TGTGCCAGCAGTTACGTGGGCAGGGGCACCTACAATGAGCAGTTCTTC
TRBJ2-1,TRBV5-5,.,.,CASSIMYNEQFF,TGTGCCAGCAGTATCATGTACAATGAGCAGTTCTTC
TRBJ1-2,TRBV6-2/TRBV6-3,.,few,CASSYSRRPNYGYTF,TGTGCCAGCAGTTACTCGCGCAGGCCGAACTATGGCTACACCTTC
TRBJ2-3,TRBV20-1,TRBD2,.,CSARSTGGYTDTQYF,TGCAGTGCACGTTCGACGGGGGGTTACACAGATACGCAGTATTTT
TRBJ2-1,TRBV6-2/TRBV6-3,.,few,CAAQRAGSYNEQFF,TGTGCGGCCCAGCGGGCGGGCTCCTACAATGAGCAGTTCTTC
TRBJ2-5,TRBV20-1,.,many,CSALQGFETQYF,TGCAGTGCTTTACAGGGTTTCGAGACCCAGTACTTC
TRBJ2-1,TRBV5-1,TRBD1,few,CASSSTGGGAYNEQFF,TGCGCCAGCAGCTCGACAGGGGGGGGTGCCTACAATGAGCAGTTCTTC
TRBJ2-1,TRBV27,TRBD1,few,CASSPWGQASSYNEQFF,TGTGCCAGCAGTCCCTGGGGACAGGCGAGCTCCTACAATGAGCAGTTCTTC
TRBJ2-1,TRBV10-3,.,many,CAISESIRSRGPGRMGVSGNEQFF,TGTGCCATCAGTGAGTCGATTAGGTCACGCGGCCCTGGGAGGATGGGAGTGTCCGGCAATGAGCAGTTCTTC
TRBJ2-1,TRBV5-1,.,many,CASSLGGKSYNEQFF,TGCGCCAGCAGCTTGGGGGGTAAATCCTACAATGAGCAGTTCTTC
TRBJ2-3,TRBV20-1,.,.,CSGLITDTQYF,TGCAGTGGTCTAATCACAGATACGCAGTATTTT
TRBJ1-3,TRBV10-3,.,.,CAISDLSLGSGNTIYF,TGTGCCATCAGTGACCTAAGCTTGGGGTCGGGAAACACCATATATTTT
TRBJ2-3,TRBV6-2/TRBV6-3,.,.,CASSLPPGRQSTDTQYF,TGTGCCAGCAGTCTGCCACCGGGACGCCAAAGCACAGATACGCAGTATTTT
TRBJ1-1,TRBV5-6,TRBD1,few,CASRLTGGMDEAFF,TGTGCCAGCAGGTTGACAGGGGGCATGGATGAAGCTTTCTTT
TRBJ2-1,TRBV2,.,many,CASKTRPWIMSNEQFF,TGTGCCAGCAAGACGAGGCCGTGGATCATGTCCAATGAGCAGTTCTTC
TRBJ1-2,TRBV6-1,.,.,CASSEARLDTF,TGTGCCAGCAGTGAAGCACGGCTAGACACCTTC
TRBJ2-3,TRBV5-1,.,.,CASSFGTNADTQYF,TGCGCCAGCAGCTTTGGGACGAACGCAGATACGCAGTATTTT
TRBJ1-6,TRBV11-1,.,few,CASSRLSILQALSSYNSPLHF,TGTGCCAGCAGCCGCCTTTCCATTCTACAGGCTCTGAGCTCCTATAATTCACCCCTCCACTTT
TRBJ1-1,TRBV6-2/TRBV6-3,.,.,CASSYSWLNTEAFF,TGTGCCAGCAGTTACTCTTGGCTGAACACTGAAGCTTTCTTT
TRBJ2-2,TRBV20-1,TRBD1,.,CSARAHRGSLAGELFF,TGCAGTGCTAGAGCCCACAGGGGGTCCTTGGCCGGGGAGCTGTTTTTT
TRBJ2-2,TRBV9,TRBD1,.,CASSETRTGGSGELFF,TGTGCCAGCAGCGAAACCCGGACAGGGGGGTCCGGGGAGCTGTTTTTT